Below, 3 T cell receptor beta chains from the same sample are listed, as sequenced in a study of blood T cell repertoires in COVID-19. The assay was immunoSEQ multiplex PCR, and TCRdb's table has in-frame clones only and misses some. The sample lists more than 40,000 clones, 65% to 85% seen once, with more than 2% in the top ten. Material: peripheral blood. These receptor sequences come from a man aged 45 to 65 with acute or convalescent COVID-19.

The CDR3: CASSYYGVVDTEAFF. The CDR3 coding sequence is TGTGCCAGCAGTTACTACGGGGTCGTCGACACTGAAGCTTTCTTT. The rearrangement uses TRBV6-5 and TRBJ1-1; no reliable D call. The V end was cut by 1 base, the J end by 3 bases, with 12 bases between. CDR3 length equals 15 residues. Germline CDR1 reads MNHEY; CDR2 reads SVGAGI.

V is TRBV5-1 and J is TRBJ2-3; no clear D. Trimming stripped 0 bases from V and 0 bases from J, with 5 bases between. The CDR3 sequence is 14 residues long. CDR1 is SGHRS and CDR2 is YFSETQ in the germline V gene. CDR3 in DNA: TGCGCCAGCAGCTTGGAGCGTAGCACAGATACGCAGTATTTT. Encoded protein: CASSLERSTDTQYF.

This sequence joins TRBV19 and TRBJ1-5; possibly TRBD1 for D (5 bases). CDR1 is LNHDA, CDR2 SQIVND, per germline (reference sequence). CDR3 size: 15 residues. Trimming took 5 bases from V and 1 from J, leaving 12 bases between them. DNA for the CDR3: TGTGCCAGTAGTCCGACTGCAGGGAGCAATCAGCCCCAGCATTTT. This encodes CASSPTAGSNQPQHF.